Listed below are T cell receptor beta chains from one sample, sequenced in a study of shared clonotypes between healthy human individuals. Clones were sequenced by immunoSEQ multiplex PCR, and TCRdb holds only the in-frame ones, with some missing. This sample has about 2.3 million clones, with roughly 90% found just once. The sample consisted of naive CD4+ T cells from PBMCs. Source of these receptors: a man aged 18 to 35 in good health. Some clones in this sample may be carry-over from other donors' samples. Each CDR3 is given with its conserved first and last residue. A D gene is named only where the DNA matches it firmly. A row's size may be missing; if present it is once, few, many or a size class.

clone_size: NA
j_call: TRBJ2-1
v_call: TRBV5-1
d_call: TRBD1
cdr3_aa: CASSSENRDRYNEQFF
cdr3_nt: TGCGCCAGCAGCTCCGAAAACCGGGACAGATACAATGAGCAGTTCTTC

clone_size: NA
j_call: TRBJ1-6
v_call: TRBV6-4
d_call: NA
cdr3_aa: CASSPWGDRKTPLHF
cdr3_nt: TGTGCCAGCAGTCCATGGGGGGACCGAAAGACACCCCTCCACTTT

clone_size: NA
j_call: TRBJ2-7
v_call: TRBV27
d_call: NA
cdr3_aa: CASSSWTSGFEQYF
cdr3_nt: TGTGCCAGCAGTTCGTGGACCAGCGGATTCGAGCAGTACTTC

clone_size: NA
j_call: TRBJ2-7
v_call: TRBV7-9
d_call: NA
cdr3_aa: CASSSVEGRYEQYF
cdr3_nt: TGTGCCAGCAGCTCCGTCGAGGGCCGCTACGAGCAGTACTTC

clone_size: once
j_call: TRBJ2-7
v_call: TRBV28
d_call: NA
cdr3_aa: CASSTRDEQYF
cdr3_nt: TGTGCCAGTTCTACTAGAGACGAGCAGTACTTC

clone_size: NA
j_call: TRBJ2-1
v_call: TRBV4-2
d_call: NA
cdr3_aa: CASSQDLRRPPYNEQFF
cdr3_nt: TGTGCCAGCAGCCAAGATCTTCGGCGCCCCCCCTACAATGAGCAGTTCTTC

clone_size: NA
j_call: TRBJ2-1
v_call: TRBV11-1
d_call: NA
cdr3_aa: CASSSRRRDSYNEQFF
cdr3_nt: TGTGCCAGCAGCTCACGAAGGCGGGACTCCTACAATGAGCAGTTCTTC

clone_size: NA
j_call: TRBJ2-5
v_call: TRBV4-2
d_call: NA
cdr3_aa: CASSPQKWAGETQYF
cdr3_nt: TGTGCCAGCAGCCCTCAAAAATGGGCAGGAGAGACCCAGTACTTC

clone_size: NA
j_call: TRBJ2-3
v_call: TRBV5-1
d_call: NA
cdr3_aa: CASSLDDPRPDTQYF
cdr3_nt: TGCGCCAGCAGCTTGGATGACCCTCGGCCAGATACGCAGTATTTT

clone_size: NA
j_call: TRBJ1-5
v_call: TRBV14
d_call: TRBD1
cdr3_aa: CASSHGGTGGKVCQPQHF
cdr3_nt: TGTGCCAGCAGCCACGGTGGGACAGGGGGAAAGGTTTGCCAGCCCCAGCATTTT

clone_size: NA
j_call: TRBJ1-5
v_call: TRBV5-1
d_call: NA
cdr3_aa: CASRQTEAQPQHF
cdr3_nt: TGCGCCAGCAGACAGACAGAGGCGCAGCCCCAGCATTTT

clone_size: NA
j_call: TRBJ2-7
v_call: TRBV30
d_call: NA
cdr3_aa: CAWSVGGSNPYEQYF
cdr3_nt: TGTGCCTGGAGTGTAGGAGGTAGTAACCCCTACGAGCAGTACTTC

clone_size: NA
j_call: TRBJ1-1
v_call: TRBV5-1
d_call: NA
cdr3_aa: CASSLAGGFTEAFF
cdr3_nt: TGCGCCAGCAGCTTGGCGGGGGGCTTCACTGAAGCTTTCTTT

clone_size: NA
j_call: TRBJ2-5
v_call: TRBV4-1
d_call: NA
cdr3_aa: CASSQEMTVETQYF
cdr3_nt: TGCGCCAGCAGCCAAGAGATGACAGTTGAGACCCAGTACTTC

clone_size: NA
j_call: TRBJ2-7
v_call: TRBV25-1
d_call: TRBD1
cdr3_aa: CASSRQGAFSYEQYF
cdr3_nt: TGTGCCAGCAGCCGACAGGGGGCCTTCTCCTACGAGCAGTACTTC

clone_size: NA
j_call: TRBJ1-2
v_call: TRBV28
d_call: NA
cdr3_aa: CASSLPRGVRASSGYTF
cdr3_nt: TGTGCCAGCAGCTTGCCTAGGGGGGTAAGGGCGTCATCTGGCTACACCTTC

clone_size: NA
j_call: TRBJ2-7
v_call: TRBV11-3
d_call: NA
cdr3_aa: CASSQGGPNQDEQYF
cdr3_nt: TGTGCCAGCAGCCAGGGGGGACCCAACCAGGACGAGCAGTACTTC

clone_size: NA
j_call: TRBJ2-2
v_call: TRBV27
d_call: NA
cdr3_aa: CASTSRDRTGELFF
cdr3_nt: TGTGCCAGCACGTCGCGGGATCGGACCGGGGAGCTGTTTTTT

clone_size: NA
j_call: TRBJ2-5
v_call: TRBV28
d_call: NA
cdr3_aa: CASSLGGALEETQYF
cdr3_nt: TGTGCCAGCAGTTTAGGCGGGGCACTGGAAGAGACCCAGTACTTC

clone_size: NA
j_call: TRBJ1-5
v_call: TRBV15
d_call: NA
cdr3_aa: CATSRDQIGTPHQPQHF
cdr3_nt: TGTGCCACCAGCAGAGATCAAATTGGGACACCGCATCAGCCCCAGCATTTT

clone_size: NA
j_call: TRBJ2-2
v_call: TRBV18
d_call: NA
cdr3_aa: CASSPAAVTNTGELFF
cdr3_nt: TGTGCCAGCTCACCAGCGGCGGTGACGAACACCGGGGAGCTGTTTTTT

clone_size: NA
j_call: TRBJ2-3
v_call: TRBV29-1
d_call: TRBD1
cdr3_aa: CSVGGQGGKDTQYF
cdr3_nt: TGCAGCGTCGGGGGACAGGGGGGAAAGGATACGCAGTATTTT

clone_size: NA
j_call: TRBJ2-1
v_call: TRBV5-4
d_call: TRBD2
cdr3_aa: CASSPAAGRREGEQFF
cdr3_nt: TGTGCCAGCAGCCCTGCCGCGGGACGCCGGGAGGGTGAGCAGTTCTTC

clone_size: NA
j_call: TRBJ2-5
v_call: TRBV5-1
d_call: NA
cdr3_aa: CASSSGPYQETQYF
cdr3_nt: TGCGCCAGCAGCTCAGGGCCCTACCAAGAGACCCAGTACTTC

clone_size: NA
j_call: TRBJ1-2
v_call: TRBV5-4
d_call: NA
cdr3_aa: CASSFQGGGYTF
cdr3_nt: TGTGCCAGCAGCTTCCAGGGCGGCGGCTACACCTTC

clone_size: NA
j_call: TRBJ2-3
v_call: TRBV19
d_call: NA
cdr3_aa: CASIGDTQYF
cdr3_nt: TGTGCCAGTATAGGGGATACGCAGTATTTT

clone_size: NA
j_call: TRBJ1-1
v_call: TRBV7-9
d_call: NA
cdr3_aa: CASSLVGIEAFF
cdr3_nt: TGTGCCAGCAGCTTAGTGGGAATTGAAGCTTTCTTT

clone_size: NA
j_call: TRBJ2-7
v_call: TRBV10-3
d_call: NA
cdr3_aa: CAMGTFYEQYF
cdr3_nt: TGTGCCATGGGGACTTTCTACGAGCAGTACTTC

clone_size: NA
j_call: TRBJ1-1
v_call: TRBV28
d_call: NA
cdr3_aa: CASSFPVEFTEAFF
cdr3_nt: TGTGCCAGCAGTTTTCCCGTTGAATTCACTGAAGCTTTCTTT

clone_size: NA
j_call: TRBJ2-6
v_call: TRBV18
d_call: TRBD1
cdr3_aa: CASSRAGTGTAGANVLTF
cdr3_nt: TGTGCCAGCTCACGGGCCGGGACAGGGACCGCCGGGGCCAACGTCCTGACTTTC

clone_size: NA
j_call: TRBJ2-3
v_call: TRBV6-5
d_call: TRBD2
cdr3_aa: CASRSGGRTDTQYF
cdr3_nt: TGTGCCAGCCGATCGGGGGGACGCACAGATACGCAGTATTTT

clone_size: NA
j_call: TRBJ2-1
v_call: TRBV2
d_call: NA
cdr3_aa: CASSGRRGPYNEQFF
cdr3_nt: TGTGCCAGCAGTGGACGAAGGGGACCCTACAATGAGCAGTTCTTC